This T cell receptor (beta chain) was identified in a study of monozygotic twins with inflammatory bowel disease. Regarding this clonotype: As yet, its antigen is unknown.

TCRdb re-called the 5' RACE reads; every CDR3 protein appears as one record, without DNA. Its table lists around 150,000 distinct CDR3 sequences. Study-wide results and limits: No difference was seen in repertoire similarity between concordant and discordant twins, possibly from limited power. No discrimination was achieved between different T cell subtypes.

The TCR was taken from a human donor with ulcerative colitis or Crohn's disease, or a healthy co-twin of an affected twin (not recorded which). The sequencing sample was made of blood.

This CDR3 is CASSYQGGDTEAFF. This chain joins TRBV18 and TRBJ1-1; without DNA, the TCRdb call of TRBD1 cannot be checked. Germline V gene lookup returns CDR1 KGHSH and CDR2 LQKENI. The CDR3 runs 14 residues.